Listed here are 22 T cell receptor beta chains from one sample, sequenced in a study of blood T cell repertoires in COVID-19 (TCRdb year 2020). The library was obtained by the immunoSEQ multiplex PCR assay. TCRdb's version of the immuneACCESS table is confined to in-frame rearrangements and falls short of the full clone set. An unresolved V gene accounts for under half of the shortfall where checked; the remainder is of unknown origin. The sample includes about 410,000 clones, with 86% observed a single time. The top ten constitute almost 1.5% of the sample. The sample taken for sequencing was peripheral blood. These receptors were taken from a woman in her 30s with active or convalescent COVID-19.

The gene calls are TRBV7-9 and TRBJ1-1; 9 bases map to TRBD1. The length of the CDR3 is 18 residues. Germline V CDR1 and CDR2: SEHNR, FQNEAQ (reference sequence). V shed 5 bases and J 0 bases; nucleotides not matched to a gene: 13. The CDR3 region is CASSVGGQGILMNTEAFF. In DNA, the CDR3 is TGTGCCAGCAGCGTGGGAGGACAGGGGATTTTAATGAACACTGAAGCTTTCTTT.

V gene TRBV7-9 combines with J gene TRBJ2-1, with 8 positions matching TRBD2. Trimming removed 0 bases from V and 0 bases from J; junction bases left unmatched: 4. CDR3 length equals 17 residues. CDR1 and CDR2 from the germline V gene are SEHNR and FQNEAQ (reference sequence). CDR3 sequence (DNA): TGTGCCAGCAGCTTAGCCAAGAGCGGGGGCTCCTACAATGAGCAGTTCTTC. This codes for CASSLAKSGGSYNEQFF.

Only a few counts were recorded for this clone. The chain recombines TRBV18 with TRBJ1-5, with unresolved D. Germline V gene data show CDR1 as KGHSH and CDR2 as LQKENI. Trimming removed 2 bases from V and 5 bases from J, with 4 bases in between. The CDR3 consists of 12 residues. The CDR3 sequence is CASSPSDQPQHF. The CDR3 region has the DNA TGTGCCAGCTCACCATCGGATCAGCCCCAGCATTTT.

This chain joins TRBV5-1 and TRBJ1-1, with 8 positions matching TRBD1. Per the germline V gene, CDR1 is SGHRS and CDR2 is YFSETQ. The V gene end was trimmed by 5 bases and the J gene end by 0 bases; junction bases not matched to a gene: 6. The CDR3 contains 15 residues. The CDR3 DNA reads TGCGCCAGCAGTAAGGACAGGGCCATGAACACTGAAGCTTTCTTT. Protein sequence: CASSKDRAMNTEAFF. Looking up the rest from reference TRBV5-1 and TRBJ1-1 gives the full variable domain: KAGVTQTPRYLIKTRGQQVTLSCSPISGHRSVSWYQQTPGQGLQFLFEYFSETQRNKGNFPGRFSGRQFSNSRSEMNVSTLELGDSALYLCASSKDRAMNTEAFFGQGTRLTVV.

The genes are TRBV11-2 and TRBJ1-1, with a tentative D call TRBD1 (5 bases). The CDR3 is 14 amino acids. V was trimmed by 6 bases and J by 6 bases, leaving 17 bases between them. The germline gives CDR1 SGHAT, CDR2 FQNNGV. The CDR3 loop reads CASSSAGGTAEAFF. In DNA form, the CDR3 reads TGTGCCAGCAGTTCCGCCGGGGGTACGGCTGAAGCTTTCTTT.

This chain connects TRBV10-1 to TRBJ1-1; 10 bases are shared with TRBD1. Germline loops: CDR1 WNHNN, CDR2 SYGVQD (reference sequence). The trim removed 4 bases at V and 4 bases at J, leaving 6 bases unmatched. The CDR3 spans 15 residues. CDR3 in DNA: TGCGCCAGCAGTGCTCCGGGACAGGGGTTCACTGAAGCTTTCTTT. It specifies CASSAPGQGFTEAFF.

The chain has TRBV18 and TRBJ2-4, with a weak D call TRBD1 (6 bases). This CDR3 has 18 residues. The germline V and J ends were trimmed by 1 base and 1 base, with 17 bases remaining between them. Germline CDR1 is KGHSH and CDR2 is LQKENI. The CDR3 DNA is TGTGCCAGCTCACCACAATTAACAGGGACCCTTGCCAAAAACATTCAGTACTTC. Its translation: CASSPQLTGTLAKNIQYF.

The gene calls are TRBV7-9 and TRBJ1-2; D remains ambiguous. Trimming pared 3 bases from V and 8 bases from J, leaving 13 bases between. The CDR3 contains 13 residues. The germline V gene encodes CDR1 SEHNR and CDR2 FQNEAQ (reference sequence). CDR3 residues: CASSFESLGGYTF. The CDR3 DNA reads TGTGCCAGCAGCTTCGAAAGCCTGGGCGGCTACACCTTC.

CDR3 protein: CASGGQGSSYNEQFF. CDR3 bases: TGCGCCAGCGGGGGCCAGGGGTCGAGCTACAATGAGCAGTTCTTC. This chain connects TRBV10-2 to TRBJ2-1; a weak D match, TRBD1 (6 bases). From germline, CDR1 is WSHSY and CDR2 SAAADI. V lost 8 bases and J 3 bases, leaving 17 bases between the germline ends. This CDR3 is 15 amino acids long.

CDR3 bases: TGTGCCACCAGTAAGGGACAGGGGGCAGGCACAGATACGCAGTATTTT. This gives the protein CATSKGQGAGTDTQYF. The chain links TRBV24-1 to TRBJ2-3, with 12 nucleotides matching TRBD1. V shed 6 bases and J 1 base; nucleotides not matched to a gene: 4. The CDR3 loop spans 16 amino acids. The V gene's germline CDR1 is KGHDR and CDR2 SFDVKD.

V usage is TRBV13 and J usage is TRBJ1-1; a possible D gene is TRBD1 (6 bases). Per germline, CDR1 PRHDT and CDR2 FYEKMQ (reference sequence). V was clipped by 5 bases and J by 4 bases, with 17 bases between them. The CDR3 has 15 amino acids. The CDR3 bases are TGTGCCAGCAGCCTCTCCCCACCAGGGGCCACTGAAGCTTTCTTT. Amino acids: CASSLSPPGATEAFF.

The table lists this clone with many counts. The chain carries TRBV14 and TRBJ2-3; D is uncertain. CDR3 length equals 13 residues. Trimming removed 1 base from V and 5 bases from J, with 7 bases in between. The germline gives CDR1 SGHDN, CDR2 FVKESK. The CDR3 DNA follows: TGTGCCAGCAGCCAAGCGCGTCGAGATACGCAGTATTTT. It codes for CASSQARRDTQYF.

The rearrangement uses TRBV9 and TRBJ1-2; no reliable D call. The germline gives CDR1 SGDLS, CDR2 YYNGEE. V was shortened by 4 bases and J by 0 bases, with 4 bases between the two germline ends. This CDR3 comprises 12 residues. The DNA for the CDR3 is TGTGCCAGCAGCACTACTAACTATGGCTACACCTTC. It codes for CASSTTNYGYTF.

The gene calls are TRBV7-9 and TRBJ2-5, with D possibly matching TRBD2 (6 bases). V lost 5 bases to trimming and J lost 2 bases, with 12 bases between them. The length of the CDR3 is 14 residues. Germline values: CDR1 SEHNR, CDR2 FQNEAQ (reference sequence). This CDR3 is CASSRGGAQETQYF. The CDR3 region has the DNA TGTGCCAGCAGCCGTGGAGGGGCTCAAGAGACCCAGTACTTC.

This rearrangement joins TRBV18 to TRBJ2-5, with D possibly matching TRBD1 (5 bases). This CDR3 has 14 residues. Between the trimmed V and J ends, which lost 1 base and 5 bases, there was a span of 11 bases. The germline V gene encodes CDR1 KGHSH and CDR2 LQKENI. The CDR3 spells CASSPLGVRETQYF. In DNA form, the CDR3 reads TGTGCCAGCTCACCACTAGGGGTCCGCGAGACCCAGTACTTC. The full variable domain, rest sourced from reference TRBV18 and TRBJ2-5, is NAGVMQNPRHLVRRRGQEARLRCSPMKGHSHVYWYRQLPEEGLKFMVYLQKENIIDESGMPKERFSAEFPKEGPSILRIQQVVRGDSAAYFCASSPLGVRETQYFGPGTRLLVL.

The chain couples TRBV3-1 (or the pseudogene TRBV3-2) to TRBJ2-5; 9 bases map to TRBD2. Trimming at V came to 0 bases and at J to 5 bases, leaving 7 bases not matched to a gene. The CDR3 spans 16 residues. The germline gives CDR1 LGHDT, CDR2 YNNKEL (reference sequence). CDR3 region: CASSQDPAGGAETQYF. In nucleotides, the CDR3 is TGTGCCAGCAGCCAAGATCCGGCGGGAGGGGCCGAGACCCAGTACTTC.

This chain links TRBV7-2 with TRBJ2-7; 9 nucleotides agree with TRBD1. This CDR3 has 16 residues. Germline CDR1 is SGHTA and CDR2 is FQGNSA. Trimming cost V 2 bases and J 4 bases; bases outside gene matches: 9. The CDR3 sequence: CASSLKADRGRYEQYF. DNA of the CDR3: TGTGCCAGCAGCTTAAAAGCGGACAGGGGTAGGTACGAGCAGTACTTC.

This chain links TRBV6-5 with TRBJ1-1; no clear D gene. This CDR3 is 15 amino acids long. V was cut by 8 bases and J by 1 base, with 17 bases left in between. Looked up from germline, CDR1 is MNHEY and CDR2 is SVGAGI. The CDR3 sequence: CASGSGSGSNTEAFF. CDR3 in DNA: TGTGCCAGCGGAAGTGGGTCGGGGTCGAACACTGAAGCTTTCTTT.

The V gene is TRBV19, the J gene TRBJ2-1, with 8 bases fitting TRBD2. Trimming removed 5 bases from V and 2 bases from J; junction bases left unmatched: 17. The CDR3 consists of 19 residues. Per the germline V gene, CDR1 is LNHDA and CDR2 is SQIVND (reference sequence). For the CDR3, the DNA is TGTGCCAGTAGTGTTGGACTAGCCTTCGGCCCCCTTACCTACAATGAGCAGTTCTTC. Its translation: CASSVGLAFGPLTYNEQFF.

V and J are TRBV27 and TRBJ1-5, with D tentatively TRBD1 (5 bases). Per germline, CDR1 MNHEY and CDR2 SMNVEV (reference sequence). The V gene lost 5 bases and the J gene lost 1 base, with 15 bases spanning the gap. The CDR3 totals 16 residues. In DNA form, the CDR3 reads TGTGCCAGCAGTCCCTTGGGGGGAATCAGCAATCAGCCCCAGCATTTT. The encoded protein is CASSPLGGISNQPQHF.

This clone was counted once. The chain couples TRBV2 to TRBJ1-2, with 7 bases aligning to TRBD1. V was pared by 8 bases and J by 8 bases, with 8 bases of the junction left unmatched. Germline CDR1 SNHLY, CDR2 FYNNEI. This CDR3 region has 12 residues. Here the CDR3 reads CASLKRQGGYTF. CDR3 DNA: TGTGCCAGCCTAAAGCGACAGGGCGGCTACACCTTC.

This clone was picked up a small number of times. The rearrangement links TRBV10-1 to TRBJ2-2; possible D gene TRBD1, 6 bases. This CDR3 region has 14 residues. Germline V gene data show CDR1 as WNHNN and CDR2 as SYGVQD (reference sequence). V was pared by 9 bases and J by 1 base, with 12 bases between. The CDR3 DNA reads as TGCGCCAGTAAACCGGGACAGAACACCGGGGAGCTGTTTTTT. Amino acid sequence: CASKPGQNTGELFF.